This entry is about one T cell receptor (beta chain). Germline CDR1 MDHEN, CDR2 SYDVKM. The CDR3 is 14 residues long. The V and J ends lost 8 bases and 7 bases, in that order; junction bases with no gene match: 7. With 60 Vbeta and 13 Jbeta primers, the PCR was carried out. Measured with immunoSEQ multiplex PCR; TCRdb has only the in-frame clones, and not every one. Among 95,000 to 110,000 clones listed, 75% to 80% were seen once. These data come from a study of cytomegalovirus exposure and HLA in healthy donors. Study context: Researchers previously reported finding 100 million or so unique TCR beta sequences from approximately 190 million T cells.

Sequenced sample: PBMCs. The receptor was derived from a man aged 55 to 69 in good health and CMV-seropositive. This chain connects TRBV28 to TRBJ1-4; 10 bases fit TRBD1. Here the CDR3 DNA reads TGTGCCAGCCGGACAGGGGGATTTGGTGAAAAACTGTTTTTT. Protein product: CASRTGGFGEKLFF.